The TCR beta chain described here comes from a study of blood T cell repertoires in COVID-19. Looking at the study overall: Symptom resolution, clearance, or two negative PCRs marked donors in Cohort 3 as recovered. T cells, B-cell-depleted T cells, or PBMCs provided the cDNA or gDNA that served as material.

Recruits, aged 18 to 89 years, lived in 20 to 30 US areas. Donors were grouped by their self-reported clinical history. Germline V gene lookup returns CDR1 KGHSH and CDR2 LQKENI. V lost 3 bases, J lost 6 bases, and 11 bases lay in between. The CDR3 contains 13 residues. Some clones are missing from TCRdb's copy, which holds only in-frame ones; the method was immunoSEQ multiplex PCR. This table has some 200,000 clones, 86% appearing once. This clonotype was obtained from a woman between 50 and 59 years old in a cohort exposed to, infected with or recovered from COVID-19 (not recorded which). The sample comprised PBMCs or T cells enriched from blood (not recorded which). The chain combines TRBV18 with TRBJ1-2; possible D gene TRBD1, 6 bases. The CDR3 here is CASSPNSGDGYTF. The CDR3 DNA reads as TGTGCCAGCTCACCGAACTCAGGGGATGGCTACACCTTC.